Detailed here is one T cell receptor (beta chain). Which antigen it targets is not known. Within one base of it there is no much larger clone, and no base qualities were kept. This entry comes from a study of cytomegalovirus exposure and HLA in healthy donors (dated by TCRdb to 2017 to 2019). About the full investigation: An earlier analysis of 587 of the donors reported roughly 300 Gb of sequence data and some 120 million unique TCR beta sequences from 150 million to 200 million T cells. Across some 400 genotyped donors of the cohort, an average of approximately 220,000 unique TCR beta nucleotide sequences per donor were sequenced, and approximately 17% of those sequences were non-productive. The aim of the study was to test whether cataloging public T cell receptors could identify signatures of past pathogen exposure. A handful of DR-DQ haplotypes were handled as single units for association and clustering because linkage in the cohort was strong. Using immunosequencing, the study profiled T cell repertoires from 640 or so subjects and related those repertoires to cytomegalovirus serostatus. In an earlier analysis of a few hundred of the donors, high-throughput TCR beta sequencing was used to judge whether each TCR beta V gene segment behaved as functional or pseudogenic. Typing coverage varied by locus: roughly 620-640 donors for A, B, C, DRB1 and DQB1; more than 500 for DQA1; about 600 for DPA1; some 470 for DPB1. High-throughput TCR immunosequencing, statistical association of individual TCRs with disease status, and machine learning were combined to predict cytomegalovirus infection status. Along with the approximately 700-subject first cohort, a separate validation cohort of about 110 different subjects was used. All discovery cohort repertoires had been generated using a single sequencing platform. Alongside the repertoire data, information on donor age, sex, ethnicity and CMV serostatus was compiled. Roughly 300 gigabases of sequencing data and around 80 million unique TCR sequences made up an early release that covered several hundred HLA-typed donors. In a later genetic analysis, genome-wide SNP genotypes for about 55% of the roughly 700 donors were used, and that subset was treated as a discovery cohort. In the later analysis, no new phenotypic data were used to find candidate immune exposures; instead, reliance was placed on TCR beta sequences and their occurrence across donors. A later analysis re-examined previously published TCR beta repertoires from more than 650 donors and added high-resolution HLA genotyping to investigate patterns of TCR occurrence. Of the approximately 400 genotyped donors, 81% fell in the genetic ancestry cluster associated with self-reported Caucasian donors. HLA typing covered class I and class II loci at four-digit resolution.

The germline V gene supplies CDR1 SNHLY and CDR2 FYNNEI. The CDR3 numbers 15 residues from cysteine through phenylalanine. Only CDR3 DNA is held: 45 bases, read in frame from base 1. Clipping removes 5 bases from V and 6 bases from J, with 4 as the unmatched junction base count. The library was built by means of the immunoSEQ multiplex PCR assay. For the multiplex PCR, a mixture combining 60 forward primers for TCR Vbeta segments and 13 reverse primers for TCR Jbeta segments was used. The CDR3 region of rearranged TCR beta genes was amplified from genomic DNA with a multiplex PCR assay. The Illumina HiSeq System was used to sequence the amplified TCR beta libraries as 87-base-pair reads. On the study's bioinformatics: A later analysis tallied around 80 million unique TCR beta chains across the approximately 670 repertoires, and approximately 9.9 million of those chains were shared by two or more donors. Raw reads were error-corrected and collapsed into unique sequences by a nearest-neighbor algorithm in which closely related sequences were merged to remove PCR and sequencing errors. CDR3 sequences were aligned to IMGT reference sequences to assign V, D and J gene segments. Each retained sequence needed at least a six-nucleotide match to both a V gene segment and a J gene segment. Rearrangements were called productive when the CDR3 lacked stop codons and stayed in frame with V and J; all others were non-productive. CDR3 was defined according to IMGT convention as the region running from the second conserved V-encoded cysteine to the conserved J-encoded phenylalanine. Sequences without an unambiguous match to a single V gene segment were excluded from the earlier analysis of about 640 of the donors. An earlier analysis of 450 to 650 of the donors called V segments functional above 56.7% productive rearrangements and segregating when the between-donor standard deviation exceeded 5%. A statistical classification framework was built to diagnose cytomegalovirus status from the catalog of TCR beta chain sequences. In a later analysis, V and J genes were assigned by comparing TCR nucleotide sequences against IMGT/GENE-DB human TR gene sequences. Using the TCRdist pipeline, a later analysis assigned CDR3 sequences along with most-parsimonious VDJ recombination scenarios. In a later analysis, every TCR beta chain was defined by the combination of its CDR3 amino acid sequence and its V-gene family, and reads without a unique V-gene family were dropped. As a way to deal with suspected cross-contamination and a sequencing artifact, a later analysis dropped 450 to 600 nucleotide sequences that were highly shared and had low generation probability. In a later analysis, a clonal expansion index was calculated for each public chain from normalized within-repertoire ranks of inferred template counts. In a later analysis, generation probabilities were computed with a VDJ recombination model fitted to out-of-frame rearrangements, and the resulting probabilities were checked against IGoR. In a later analysis, hypergeometric tests were used to score TCR-TCR, TCR-HLA and TCR-CMV co-occurrence, with a repertoire-size bias correction applied to TCR pairs. False discovery rates were estimated in a later analysis by permuting HLA or CMV assignments 20 times. In a later analysis, co-occurring TCRs were grouped using DBSCAN, with TCRdist sequence similarity added in when clustering inside HLA-allele-positive subsets. For co-occurrence clustering, repertoires with fewer than 30,000 or more than 120,000 public chains were excluded, along with five or six repertoires with anomalous nucleotide sharing. Not all clones reach the TCRdb copy of this immuneACCESS table, which keeps in-frame sequences only. Checked studies attribute under half of the gap to unresolved V genes and leave the rest unexplained. From that table come the V and J calls and clone size; the DNA was used to work out D and trimming. Across this sample there are some 170,000 clones, with around 78% seen only once. The ten biggest clones cover more than 0.8% of the sample.

Broader findings and caveats from the paper: An earlier analysis of roughly 570 of the donors showed that most TCR beta V segments appeared in productive rearrangements either about 90% or about 30% of the time, which broadly matched IMGT annotations. Cytomegalovirus status was reported to be diagnosed by the classifier with high specificity and sensitivity in both the original and validation cohorts. Strong co-occurrence of HLA alleles, especially DR and DQ, made assigning TCR associations to individual alleles difficult. Some IMGT-functional V segments, including TRBV6-2 and TRBV6-3, could not be distinguished by the 87-base-pair reads and were therefore excluded. In a later analysis, HLA-associated TCR beta chains were found to be more clonally expanded and to have lower generation probabilities than equally common non-associated chains. Because HLA typing was unavailable for some donors at each locus, only the typed subset was used in association tests. A later analysis associated 16,951 TCR beta sequences with specific HLA alleles at a false discovery rate of 0.05. Three of the identified cytomegalovirus-associated TCR beta chains were confirmed in vitro to be specific for cytomegalovirus antigens. Most TCR sequences were seen in very few donors, while some public TCRs were found in many individuals. The authors suggested that the approach could potentially be extended to other disease states and immunological phenotypes. Correlated functional status among segregating V segments might be attributable to linkage disequilibrium, but an unknown experimental factor could not be ruled out. A group of highly shared sequence variants was considered likely to be a technical artifact of the sequencing pipeline. A further reported finding was that TCR beta sequences accurately predicted the HLA-A and HLA-B alleles for most subjects in the first cohort. In this cohort, only TCR beta chains were sequenced, and detectable features were limited by the absence of alpha or paired-chain data. Because counts were too low, about 15 rarely observed V segments, including chromosome 9 orphons, were left out of the earlier analysis of a few hundred of the donors. A later genetic analysis associated a missense DCLRE1C variant with V-gene and J-gene trimming of TCR beta chains, and an independent cohort replicated the association. CMV serostatus was the only immune exposure information available for the cohort. A total of some 180 TCR beta chains were listed by the study as associated with cytomegalovirus. In a later analysis, several top co-occurrence clusters were reported to appear linked to parvovirus B19, influenza, CMV and Epstein-Barr virus. Compared with the approximately 670-donor mean, donors in an Asian-associated ancestry cluster had fewer N-insertions in productive TCRs, according to a later genetic analysis. Roughly uniform sequencing depth across donors was assumed in presence/absence analyses, although this assumption may not hold. In a later analysis, TCR association rates were found to vary across HLA loci, with the most associated TCRs seen for DRB1 alleles and the fewest for HLA-C alleles. A later analysis found that most CMV-associated TCR beta chains appeared HLA-restricted, with HLA associations seemingly driven largely by CMV exposure.

The cohort comprised fewer than 700 healthy bone marrow donors. At the time of sampling, every cohort member was nominally healthy, though immune exposures that went unrecorded were likely present. The donor was CMV seronegative and was included in the group of over 300 seronegative cohort members. Every donor gave a peripheral blood sample, and the peripheral blood mononuclear cells from that sample were used for TCR beta sequencing. Genomic DNA extraction from the blood cell samples was performed with the Qiagen DNeasy Blood Extraction Kit. The chain is encoded by TRBV2 joined to TRBJ2-1; TRBD2 fits 13 bases in the junction. Sequencing input: PBMCs. This clonotype was sampled from a middle-aged woman in good health and CMV-seronegative. The nucleotide sequence reads TGTGCCAGCAGTCTACTAGCGGGAGGGCCCAATGAGCAGTTCTTC. It translates to CASSLLAGGPNEQFF.